This TCR beta chain was documented in a study of control samples from healthy donors and cancer patients. The table came from immunoSEQ multiplex PCR; TCRdb's copy has only in-frame clones and leaves some out. The table has 40,000 or so clones, around 93% seen once. The origin of this receptor is a woman in her thirties or forties with head and neck cancer. Input material: PBMCs.

DNA for the CDR3: TGCAGCGTTGATAGCCAAGATGCAGATACGCAGTATTTT. Amino acids: CSVDSQDADTQYF. J is TRBJ2-3 and V is TRBV29-1; D gene uncertain. The V gene's germline CDR1 is SQVTM and CDR2 ANQGSEA. With 3 bases removed from V and 4 bases from J, the gap between germline ends came to 11 bases. The CDR3 covers 13 residues.